These 15 T cell receptor beta chains share one sample of origin, sequenced in a study of STAT3 mutations in large granular lymphocyte leukemia. Study findings and constraints: Every T-cell large granular lymphocyte leukemia patient had at least one immunodominant TCR beta clonotype.

The antigens for these receptors are not known. Assay: immunoSEQ multiplex PCR; the TCRdb copy retains only in-frame clones and omits some. The data hold 15,000 to 17,000 clones, with over 90% observed a single time. The specimen sequenced was peripheral blood mononuclear cells. The receptors here all came from a woman between 50 and 59 years old with T-cell large granular lymphocyte leukemia. Some clones in this sample may be carry-over from other donors' samples.

This chain links TRBV5-4 with TRBJ2-3; D may correspond to TRBD1 or TRBD2 (6 bases each). Germline V gene sequence: CDR1 SGHNT, CDR2 YYREEE (reference sequence). Trimming stripped 0 bases from V and 2 bases from J, with 7 bases between. This CDR3 comprises 14 residues. The CDR3 spells CASSLAGATDTQYF. The CDR3 DNA sequence: TGTGCCAGCAGCTTGGCGGGGGCCACAGATACGCAGTATTTT.

This CDR3 reads CASSLVQRITGELFF. CDR3 sequence (DNA): TGTGCCAGCAGCTTGGTACAGAGGATCACCGGGGAGCTGTTTTTT. J is TRBJ2-2 and V is TRBV13; D is unresolved. The CDR3 consists of 15 residues. Trimming removed 3 bases at V and 4 bases at J, with 12 bases between. The germline V gene encodes CDR1 PRHDT and CDR2 FYEKMQ (reference sequence).

This clone was counted once. The chain combines TRBV6-6 with TRBJ1-2; 7 bases map to TRBD1. Losses at the gene ends were 5 bases for V and 6 bases for J; bases not matched to a gene: 9. Germline V gene sequence: CDR1 MNHNY, CDR2 SVGAGI (reference sequence). The CDR3 runs 14 residues. The chain's CDR3 is CASSRTSGGDGYTF. In nucleotides, the CDR3 is TGTGCCAGCAGTCGGACTTCAGGGGGGGATGGCTACACCTTC.

V and J are TRBV4-1 and TRBJ2-3; D is ambiguous. The CDR3 has 17 residues. The V and J ends lost 0 bases and 1 base respectively, with 14 bases between them. Germline V lookup: CDR1 MGHRA, CDR2 YSYEKL. The CDR3 spells CASSQDELRQGTDTQYF. CDR3 coding DNA: TGCGCCAGCAGCCAAGATGAGCTGAGGCAGGGCACAGATACGCAGTATTTT.

The chain joins TRBV18 to TRBJ1-5; 7 nucleotides align to TRBD1. The CDR3 totals 17 residues. CDR1 is KGHSH and CDR2 is LQKENI in the germline V gene. With V trimmed by 1 base and J by 1 base, 7 bases remained unmatched. CDR3 sequence: CASSPLAQGPSNQPQHF. The CDR3 DNA reads as TGTGCCAGCTCACCACTGGCACAGGGGCCAAGCAATCAGCCCCAGCATTTT.

The genes are TRBV6-5 and TRBJ1-5, with D possibly being TRBD1 (6 bases). V lost 4 bases, J lost 9 bases, and 16 bases lay in between. Germline values: CDR1 MNHEY, CDR2 SVGAGI. There are 14 residues in the CDR3. CDR3 in amino acids: CASSFTGPRGPQHF. For the CDR3, the DNA is TGTGCCAGCAGTTTTACAGGGCCCCGGGGGCCCCAGCATTTT.

The rearrangement uses TRBV27 and TRBJ2-3; 14 nucleotides match TRBD2. Germline-derived CDR1 and CDR2 are MNHEY and SMNVEV (reference sequence). The CDR3 totals 17 residues. V was pared by 5 bases and J by 1 base, with 5 bases of the junction left unmatched. In DNA, the CDR3 is TGTGCCAGCAGTCCCTCGGGACTAGCGGGGGGCACAGATACGCAGTATTTT. It specifies CASSPSGLAGGTDTQYF.

The genes are TRBV18 and TRBJ2-5, with D perhaps being TRBD1 or TRBD2 (6 bases each). The CDR3 has 16 amino acids. Trimming pared 4 bases from V and 0 bases from J, leaving 15 bases between. Germline V lookup: CDR1 KGHSH, CDR2 LQKENI. CDR3 DNA: TGTGCCAGCTCACTCCGAGGGGGGATGTACCAAGAGACCCAGTACTTC. As protein: CASSLRGGMYQETQYF.

In this sample, this clone turned up once. This chain uses TRBV27 with TRBJ2-2, with D possibly being TRBD2 (6 bases). This CDR3 spans 15 amino acids. Germline V CDR1 and CDR2: MNHEY, SMNVEV (reference sequence). The ends were cut back, 2 bases at V and 8 bases at J, with 15 bases in the middle. CDR3 bases: TGTGCCAGCAGTTTAAGGTCTCGGGAGATAGGGGAGCTGTTTTTT. Translation: CASSLRSREIGELFF.

The chain has TRBV19 and TRBJ1-2; TRBD1 matches 8 bases. Per germline, CDR1 LNHDA and CDR2 SQIVND (reference sequence). The CDR3 runs 14 residues. The ends lost 7 bases at V and 1 base at J; junction bases unmatched: 5. Written as DNA, the CDR3 is TGTGCCAGTAACGCACAGGGGGGTAACTATGGCTACACCTTC. Amino acid sequence: CASNAQGGNYGYTF.

The chain carries TRBV5-8 and TRBJ2-7; TRBD2 matches at 10 bases. Germline CDR1 reads SGHTS; CDR2 reads YDEGEE. This CDR3 contains 15 residues. The V segment lost 8 bases and the J segment 3 bases; nucleotides outside the gene matches: 11. The CDR3: CASHVLAGGGYEQYF. Here the CDR3 DNA reads TGTGCCAGTCACGTTTTAGCGGGGGGAGGCTACGAGCAGTACTTC.

This clone was seen once. The chain combines TRBV4-1 with TRBJ1-2, with D maybe TRBD1 (6 bases). This CDR3 is built from 14 residues. V lost 3 bases to trimming and J lost 4 bases, with 12 bases between them. Germline CDR1 and CDR2: MGHRA and YSYEKL. This chain's CDR3 is CASSQTGALYGYTF. The CDR3, as DNA: TGCGCCAGCAGCCAGACAGGAGCGCTCTATGGCTACACCTTC.

This clone appeared a single time. The CDR3 DNA reads TGTGCCAGCAGCTCCAGTTCCCATCGGGGCGCGGGTGGCTACACCTTC. Translated: CASSSSSHRGAGGYTF. The V and J genes are TRBV11-2 and TRBJ1-2; D possibly corresponds to TRBD1 (5 bases). Germline V lookup: CDR1 SGHAT, CDR2 FQNNGV. V was cut by 4 bases and J by 7 bases, with 22 bases left in between. The CDR3 consists of 16 residues.

The rearrangement joins TRBV5-1 to TRBJ2-3, with no clear D. V was pared by 2 bases and J by 3 bases, with 10 bases between. CDR3 size: 14 residues. Germline lookup yields CDR1 SGHRS and CDR2 YFSETQ. This CDR3 reads CASSFIGLTDTQYF. The CDR3 DNA reads TGCGCCAGCAGCTTCATCGGTTTGACAGATACGCAGTATTTT. The full variable domain, with the rest looked up from reference TRBV5-1 and TRBJ2-3, is KAGVTQTPRYLIKTRGQQVTLSCSPISGHRSVSWYQQTPGQGLQFLFEYFSETQRNKGNFPGRFSGRQFSNSRSEMNVSTLELGDSALYLCASSFIGLTDTQYFGPGTRLTVL.

The chain links TRBV27 to TRBJ1-4; D uncertain. This CDR3 region has 15 residues. The V end was cut by 8 bases, the J end by 5 bases, with 18 bases between. Germline loops: CDR1 MNHEY, CDR2 SMNVEV (reference sequence). CDR3 coding DNA: TGTGCCAGCCAACCTCTGGGTGGGGTGAATGAAAAACTGTTTTTT. Translation: CASQPLGGVNEKLFF.